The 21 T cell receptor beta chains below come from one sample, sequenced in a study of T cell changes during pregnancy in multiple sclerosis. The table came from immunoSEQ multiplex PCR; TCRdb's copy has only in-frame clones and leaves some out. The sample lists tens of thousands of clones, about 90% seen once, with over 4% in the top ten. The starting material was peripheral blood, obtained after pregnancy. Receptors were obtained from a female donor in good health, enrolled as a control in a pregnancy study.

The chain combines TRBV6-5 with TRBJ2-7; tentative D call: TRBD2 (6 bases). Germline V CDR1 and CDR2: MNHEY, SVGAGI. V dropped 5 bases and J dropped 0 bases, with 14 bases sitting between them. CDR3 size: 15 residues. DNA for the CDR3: TGTGCCAGCAGTCGCCGGGACTTGTTCTCCTACGAGCAGTACTTC. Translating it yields CASSRRDLFSYEQYF.

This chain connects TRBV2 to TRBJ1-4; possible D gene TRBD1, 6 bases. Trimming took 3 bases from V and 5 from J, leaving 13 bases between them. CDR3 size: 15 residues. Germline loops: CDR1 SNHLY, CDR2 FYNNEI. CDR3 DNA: TGTGCCAGCAGTGACCTGACAGGTGTAAATGAAAAACTGTTTTTT. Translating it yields CASSDLTGVNEKLFF.

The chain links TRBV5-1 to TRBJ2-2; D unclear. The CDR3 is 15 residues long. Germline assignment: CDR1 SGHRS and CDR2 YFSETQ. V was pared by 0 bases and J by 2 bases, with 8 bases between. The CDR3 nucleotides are TGCGCCAGCAGCTTGGACAGCCTCAACACCGGGGAGCTGTTTTTT. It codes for CASSLDSLNTGELFF.

Here the CDR3 DNA reads TGTGCCAGCAGCGTAGGGGGGACAGGGCTTGCCTACGAGCAGTACTTC. It specifies CASSVGGTGLAYEQYF. V gene TRBV9 combines with J gene TRBJ2-7; 9 bases map to TRBD1. The CDR3 length is 16 residues. Germline loops: CDR1 SGDLS, CDR2 YYNGEE. V lost 0 bases, J lost 2 bases, and 6 bases stayed unmatched. The variable domain in full, completed from reference TRBV9 and TRBJ2-7, reads DSGVTQTPKHLITATGQRVTLRCSPRSGDLSVYWYQQSLDQGLQFLIQYYNGEERAKGNILERFSAQQFPDLHSELNLSSLELGDSALYFCASSVGGTGLAYEQYFGPGTRLTVT.

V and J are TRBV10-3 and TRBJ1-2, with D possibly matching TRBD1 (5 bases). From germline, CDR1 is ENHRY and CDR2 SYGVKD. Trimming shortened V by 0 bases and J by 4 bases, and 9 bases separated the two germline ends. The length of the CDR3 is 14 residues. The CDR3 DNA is TGTGCCATCAGTGAGTCGAATCAGGGCTATGGCTACACCTTC. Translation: CAISESNQGYGYTF.

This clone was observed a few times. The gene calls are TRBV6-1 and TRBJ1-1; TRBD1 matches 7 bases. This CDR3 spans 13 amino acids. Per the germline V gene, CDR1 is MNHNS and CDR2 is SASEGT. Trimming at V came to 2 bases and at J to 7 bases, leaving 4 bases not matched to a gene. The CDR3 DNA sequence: TGTGCCAGCAGTGAACAACGGACAGGTGAAGCTTTCTTT. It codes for CASSEQRTGEAFF.

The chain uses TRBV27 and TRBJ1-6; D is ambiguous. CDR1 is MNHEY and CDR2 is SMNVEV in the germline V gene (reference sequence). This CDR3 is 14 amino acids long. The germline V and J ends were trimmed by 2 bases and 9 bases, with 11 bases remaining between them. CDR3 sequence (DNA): TGTGCCAGCAGTTTAGACTCGGCGTTTTCACCCCTCCACTTT. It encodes CASSLDSAFSPLHF.

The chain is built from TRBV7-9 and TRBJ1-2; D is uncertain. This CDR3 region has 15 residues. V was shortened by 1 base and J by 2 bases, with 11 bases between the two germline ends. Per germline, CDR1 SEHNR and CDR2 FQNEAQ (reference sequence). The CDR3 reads CASSLEAGPNYGYTF. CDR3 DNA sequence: TGTGCCAGCAGCTTAGAGGCAGGCCCCAACTATGGCTACACCTTC.

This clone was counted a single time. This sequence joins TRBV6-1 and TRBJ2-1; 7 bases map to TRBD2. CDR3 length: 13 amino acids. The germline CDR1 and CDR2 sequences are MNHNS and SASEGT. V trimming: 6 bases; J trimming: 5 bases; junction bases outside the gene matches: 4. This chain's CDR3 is CASRREGNNEQFF. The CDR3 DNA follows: TGTGCCAGCAGGAGGGAGGGAAACAATGAGCAGTTCTTC.

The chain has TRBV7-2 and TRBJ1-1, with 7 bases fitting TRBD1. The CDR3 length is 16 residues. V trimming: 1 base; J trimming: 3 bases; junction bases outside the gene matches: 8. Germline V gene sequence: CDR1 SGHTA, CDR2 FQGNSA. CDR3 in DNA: TGTGCCAGCAGCTTAGGGCGGACAGGCTCCCACACTGAAGCTTTCTTT. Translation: CASSLGRTGSHTEAFF.

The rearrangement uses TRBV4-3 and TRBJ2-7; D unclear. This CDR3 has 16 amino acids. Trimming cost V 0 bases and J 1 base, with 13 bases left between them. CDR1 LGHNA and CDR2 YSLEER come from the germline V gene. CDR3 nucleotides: TGCGCCAGCAGCCAAGAGCCACAGTCGCGATCCTACGAGCAGTACTTC. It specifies CASSQEPQSRSYEQYF.

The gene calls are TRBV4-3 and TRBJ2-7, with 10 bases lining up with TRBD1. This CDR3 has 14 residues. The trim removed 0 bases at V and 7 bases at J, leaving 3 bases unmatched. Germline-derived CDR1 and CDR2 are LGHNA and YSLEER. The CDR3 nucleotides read TGCGCCAGCAGCCAAGATGGGACAGGGGAAGAGCAGTACTTC. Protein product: CASSQDGTGEEQYF.

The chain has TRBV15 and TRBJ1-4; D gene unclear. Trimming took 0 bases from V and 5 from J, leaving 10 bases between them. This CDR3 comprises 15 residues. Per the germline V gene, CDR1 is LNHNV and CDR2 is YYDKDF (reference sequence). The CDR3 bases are TGTGCCACCAGCAGAGATGCACGCCGGAATGAAAAACTGTTTTTT. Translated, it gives CATSRDARRNEKLFF.

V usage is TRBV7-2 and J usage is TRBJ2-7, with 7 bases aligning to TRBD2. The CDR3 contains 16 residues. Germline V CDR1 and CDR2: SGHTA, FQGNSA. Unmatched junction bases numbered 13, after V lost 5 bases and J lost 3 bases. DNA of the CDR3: TGTGCCAGCAGCGTAATTCGACTAGCCCGATACTACGAGCAGTACTTC. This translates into CASSVIRLARYYEQYF.

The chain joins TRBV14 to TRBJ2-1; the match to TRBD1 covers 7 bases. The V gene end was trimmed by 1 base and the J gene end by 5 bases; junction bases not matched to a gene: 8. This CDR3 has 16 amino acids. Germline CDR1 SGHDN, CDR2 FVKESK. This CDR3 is CASSQAPGQRDNEQFF. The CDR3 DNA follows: TGTGCCAGCAGCCAAGCCCCGGGACAGAGAGACAATGAGCAGTTCTTC.

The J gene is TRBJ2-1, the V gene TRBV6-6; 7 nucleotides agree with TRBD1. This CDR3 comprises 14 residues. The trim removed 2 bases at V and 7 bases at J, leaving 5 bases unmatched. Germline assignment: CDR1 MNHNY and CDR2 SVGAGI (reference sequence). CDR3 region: CASSYRGRGNEQFF. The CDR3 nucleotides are TGTGCCAGCAGTTACAGGGGGCGCGGTAATGAGCAGTTCTTC.

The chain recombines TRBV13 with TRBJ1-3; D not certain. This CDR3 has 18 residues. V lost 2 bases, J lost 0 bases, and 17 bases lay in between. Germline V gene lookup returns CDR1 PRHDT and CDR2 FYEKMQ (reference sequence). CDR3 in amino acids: CASSLRAGGRYSGNTIYF. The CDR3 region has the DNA TGTGCCAGCAGCTTACGGGCGGGCGGACGATACTCTGGAAACACCATATATTTT.

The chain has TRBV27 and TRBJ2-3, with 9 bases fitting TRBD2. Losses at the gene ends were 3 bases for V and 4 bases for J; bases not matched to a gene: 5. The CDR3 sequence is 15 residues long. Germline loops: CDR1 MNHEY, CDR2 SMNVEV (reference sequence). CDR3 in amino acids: CASSFIAGESDTQYF. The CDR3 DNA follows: TGTGCCAGCAGTTTTATAGCGGGAGAATCAGATACGCAGTATTTT.

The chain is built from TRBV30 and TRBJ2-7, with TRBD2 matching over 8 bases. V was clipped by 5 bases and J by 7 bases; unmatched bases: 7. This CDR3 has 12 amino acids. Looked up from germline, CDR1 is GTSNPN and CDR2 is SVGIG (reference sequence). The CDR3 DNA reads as TGTGCCTGGGCCGGCAGCGGGAGAGAGCAGTACTTC. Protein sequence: CAWAGSGREQYF.

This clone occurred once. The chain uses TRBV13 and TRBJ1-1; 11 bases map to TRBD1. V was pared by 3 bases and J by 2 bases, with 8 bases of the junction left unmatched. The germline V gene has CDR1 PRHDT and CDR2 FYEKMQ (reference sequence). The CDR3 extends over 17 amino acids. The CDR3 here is CASSLPGQGVLNTEAFF. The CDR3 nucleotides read TGTGCCAGCAGCTTGCCGGGACAGGGGGTACTAAACACTGAAGCTTTCTTT.

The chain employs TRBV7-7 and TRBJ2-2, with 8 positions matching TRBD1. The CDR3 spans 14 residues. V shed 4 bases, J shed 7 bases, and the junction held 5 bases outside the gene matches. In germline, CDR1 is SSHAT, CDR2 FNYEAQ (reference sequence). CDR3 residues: CASSSTGADGELFF. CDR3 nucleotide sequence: TGTGCCAGCAGCTCGACAGGGGCGGACGGGGAGCTGTTTTTT. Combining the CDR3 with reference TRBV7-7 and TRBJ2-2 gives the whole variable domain GAGVSQSPRYKVTKRGQDVTLRCDPISSHATLYWYQQALGQGPEFLTYFNYEAQPDKSGLPSDRFSAERPEGSISTLTIQRTEQRDSAMYRCASSSTGADGELFFGEGSRLTVL.